The present entry profiles one T cell receptor (beta chain) with its context. No antigen is known for it. The CDR3 length is 14 residues. Germline loops: CDR1 SNHLY, CDR2 FYNNEI. Trimming stripped 6 bases from V and 5 bases from J, with 16 bases between. The record originates from a study of beta chain features in type 1 diabetes. Findings and caveats of the study: TCRB CDR3s were moderately but significantly shorter in Type 1 diabetes patients in all four CD4+ subsets. Naive, central memory and Treg TCRB repertoires seemed to resemble each other more closely in patients than they did in healthy donors. There were fewer insertions and more deletions at the VDJ junctions of type 1 diabetes patients. The analysis here could not establish whether HLA type shapes TCRB rearrangement.

As every portion of the isolated RNA was reverse transcribed, the sequencing read expressed TCRB transcripts. The data were produced by immunoSEQ multiplex PCR, yet TCRdb's version contains in-frame clones alone and is incomplete. The table shows 600,000 to 700,000 clones, with 9.5% to 15% occurring only once. The V gene is TRBV2, the J gene TRBJ2-5; D is undetermined. The sequence derives from a man aged 30-40 years with type 1 diabetes. Material: naive CD4+ T cells from blood. This CDR3 reads CASRALLTRETQYF. For the CDR3, the DNA is TGTGCCAGCAGGGCACTCCTTACCCGGGAGACCCAGTACTTC.